The entry below describes one T cell receptor (beta chain). This clone's antigen is unknown. No base qualities exist here, and no much larger clone lies one base off it. Genomic DNA underwent TCRB CDR3 sequencing using the immunoSEQ assay. The authors processed their data as follows. The analyses included only productive TCRB rearrangements. Clonality was calculated as a Shannon entropy-based productive clonality index, and a clone was defined by a unique TCRB CDR3 sequence. To calculate repertoire overlap between two samples, the template counts of each clone were considered relative to each sample's total templates. V-gene usage from TCRB sequencing and V-gene usage measured by flow cytometry were correlated (Spearman r of approximately 0.66). Drawn from immuneACCESS, this table holds only the in-frame rearrangements with V and J called that TCRdb kept. Clones are partly lost; checked studies trace under half to an unresolved V gene and leave the rest unexplained. That table supplies the V and J calls and clone size; D and trimming were determined from the DNA. In this sample the table shows 10,000 to 12,000 clones, roughly 73% of which occur a single time. Jointly, the top ten make up roughly 23% of the sample.

Per the germline V gene, SGHTA is the CDR1 and FQGNSA is the CDR2. Trimmed from V: 1 base; trimmed from J: 6 bases; junction bases lacking a gene match: 14. Measured from the cysteine to the phenylalanine, the CDR3 is 19 residues long. Only the CDR3 part of the read is kept: 57 bases, read in frame from the first base. Buffy coats from 20 to 25 blood donors served as healthy controls, a group that was over 45% female with a median age of 56 years (range roughly 21-75). Flow cytometry confirmed the purity of CD4+ and CD8+ cells that had been isolated by positive magnetic bead selection on an AutoMACS. Ficoll-Paque PLUS density gradient separation was used to isolate peripheral blood mononuclear cells. Using Nucleospin Tissue or Tissue XS kits, DNA was extracted from CD4-enriched, CD8-enriched or PBMC samples, with quantification by a Qubit 2.0 fluorometer. This sample stems from a study of somatic mutations in cytotoxic T cells in rheumatoid arthritis (dated by TCRdb to about 2017). A note on the overall study: Some V beta antibody-stained T-cell populations were flow-sorted on a FACSAria II or Sony SH800 at nearly 100% purity, and sorted V beta1+ cells also underwent TCRB sequencing. In newly diagnosed rheumatoid arthritis without treatment, the study examined if expanded CD8+ T-cell clones harbor somatic mutations, relying on TCRB deep sequencing to characterize clonality. TCRB deep sequencing covered 65 patients with rheumatoid arthritis along with 15 to 25 healthy controls. Median age was essentially the same in the patient group and the control group.

The full study reports these points: The finding that TRBV07 was slightly underrepresented in patients was left unadjusted for multiple comparisons. CD8+ clonality increased with age in patients (Spearman r ~ 0.49) but not in healthy controls. In about an eighth of the roughly 65 patients the largest CD8+ clone exceeded 20% of CD8+ cells, and several identical CD8+ TCRB sequences were shared between blood and synovial fluid. CD8+ T-cell clonality in rheumatoid arthritis patients was not significantly different from that in age-matched healthy controls. It was unknown which antigens the expanded CD8+ clones targeted, and their absence from virus-specific databases did not exclude viral specificity.

The sequence was collected from a man aged 45-65 years in good health. The chain uses TRBV7-2 and TRBJ2-4; TRBD2 fits 11 bases in the junction. Input material: CD8+ T cells sorted from blood. The CDR3 amino acid sequence is: CASSLELAGERRIRNIQYF. The DNA is as follows: TGTGCCAGCAGCTTAGAACTAGCGGGGGAAAGGCGGATAAGAAACATTCAGTACTTC.